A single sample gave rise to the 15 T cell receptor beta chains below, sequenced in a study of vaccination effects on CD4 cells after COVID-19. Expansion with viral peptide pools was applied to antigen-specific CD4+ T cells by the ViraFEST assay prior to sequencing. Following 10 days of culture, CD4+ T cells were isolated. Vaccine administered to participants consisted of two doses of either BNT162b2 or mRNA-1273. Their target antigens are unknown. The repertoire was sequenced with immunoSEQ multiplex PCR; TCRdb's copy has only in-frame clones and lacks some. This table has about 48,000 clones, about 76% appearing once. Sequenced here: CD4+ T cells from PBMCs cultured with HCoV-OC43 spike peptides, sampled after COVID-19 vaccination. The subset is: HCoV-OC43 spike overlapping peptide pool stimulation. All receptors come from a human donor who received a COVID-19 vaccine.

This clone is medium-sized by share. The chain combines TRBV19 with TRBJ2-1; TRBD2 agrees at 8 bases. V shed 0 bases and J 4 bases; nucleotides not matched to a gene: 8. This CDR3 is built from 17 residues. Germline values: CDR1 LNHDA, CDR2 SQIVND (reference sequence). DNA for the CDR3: TGTGCCAGTAGTATAGAAGGACGGGAGGGTGTGTACAATGAGCAGTTCTTC. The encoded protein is CASSIEGREGVYNEQFF.

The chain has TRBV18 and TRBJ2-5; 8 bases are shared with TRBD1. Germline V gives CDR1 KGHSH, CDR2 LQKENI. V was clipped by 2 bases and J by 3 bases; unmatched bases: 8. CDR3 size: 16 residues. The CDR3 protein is CASSPGQGFWEETQYF. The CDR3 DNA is TGTGCCAGCTCACCAGGACAGGGTTTTTGGGAAGAGACCCAGTACTTC.

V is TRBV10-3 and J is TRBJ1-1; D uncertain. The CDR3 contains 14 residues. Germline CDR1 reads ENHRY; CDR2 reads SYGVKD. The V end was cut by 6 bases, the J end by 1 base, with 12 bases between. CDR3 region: CAISAASQNTEAFF. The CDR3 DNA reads TGTGCCATCAGCGCGGCCTCCCAGAACACTGAAGCTTTCTTT.

The CDR3 coding sequence is TGCGCCAGCAGTGGGGGACTAGCGGGCTCCAATGAGCAGTTCTTC. It encodes CASSGGLAGSNEQFF. The chain is built from TRBV10-2 and TRBJ2-1, with 12 bases that match TRBD2. Germline loops: CDR1 WSHSY, CDR2 SAAADI. The CDR3 sequence is 15 residues long. The junction had 4 bases not matched to a gene; V was cut back by 4 bases and J by 6 bases.

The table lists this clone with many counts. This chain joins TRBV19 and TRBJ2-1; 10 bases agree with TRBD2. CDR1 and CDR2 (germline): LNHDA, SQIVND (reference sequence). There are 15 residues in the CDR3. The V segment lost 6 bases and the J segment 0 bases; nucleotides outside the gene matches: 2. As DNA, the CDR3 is TGTGCCAGTAGGGGACTAGCGCACTCCTACAATGAGCAGTTCTTC. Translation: CASRGLAHSYNEQFF. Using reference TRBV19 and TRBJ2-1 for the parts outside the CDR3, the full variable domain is DGGITQSPKYLFRKEGQNVTLSCEQNLNHDAMYWYRQDPGQGLRLIYYSQIVNDFQKGDIAEGYSVSREKKESFPLTVTSAQKNPTAFYLCASRGLAHSYNEQFFGPGTRLTVL.

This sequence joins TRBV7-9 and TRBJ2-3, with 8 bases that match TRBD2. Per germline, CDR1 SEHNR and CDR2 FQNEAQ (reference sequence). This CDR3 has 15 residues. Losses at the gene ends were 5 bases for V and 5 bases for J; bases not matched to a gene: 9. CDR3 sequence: CASSPPGLGGDTQYF. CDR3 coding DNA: TGTGCCAGCAGCCCTCCGGGACTAGGGGGAGATACGCAGTATTTT.

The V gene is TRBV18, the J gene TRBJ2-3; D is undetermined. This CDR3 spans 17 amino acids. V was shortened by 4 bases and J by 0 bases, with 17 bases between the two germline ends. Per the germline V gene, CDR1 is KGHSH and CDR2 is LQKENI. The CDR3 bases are TGTGCCAGCTCACAACCCCCCTGGAGAGTTAGCACAGATACGCAGTATTTT. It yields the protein CASSQPPWRVSTDTQYF.

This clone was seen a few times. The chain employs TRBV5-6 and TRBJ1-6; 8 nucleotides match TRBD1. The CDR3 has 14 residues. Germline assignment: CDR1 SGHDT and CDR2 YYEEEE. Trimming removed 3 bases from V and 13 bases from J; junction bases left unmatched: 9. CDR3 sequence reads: CASSSGQGARPLHF. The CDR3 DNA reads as TGTGCCAGCAGCTCAGGACAGGGTGCTAGGCCCCTCCACTTT.

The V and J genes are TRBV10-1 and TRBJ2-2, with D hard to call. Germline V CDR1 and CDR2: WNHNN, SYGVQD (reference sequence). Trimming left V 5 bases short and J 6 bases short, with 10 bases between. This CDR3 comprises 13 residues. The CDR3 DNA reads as TGCGCCAGCAGTAGCCTCCCGGCCGGGGAGCTGTTTTTT. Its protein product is CASSSLPAGELFF.

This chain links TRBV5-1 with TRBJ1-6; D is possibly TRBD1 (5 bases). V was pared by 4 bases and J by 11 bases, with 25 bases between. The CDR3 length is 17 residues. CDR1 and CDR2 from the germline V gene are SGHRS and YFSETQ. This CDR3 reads CASSLRPGRVSETPLHF. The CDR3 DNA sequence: TGCGCCAGCAGCCTACGACCGGGACGAGTCTCCGAGACACCCCTCCACTTT. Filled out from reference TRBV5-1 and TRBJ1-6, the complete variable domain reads KAGVTQTPRYLIKTRGQQVTLSCSPISGHRSVSWYQQTPGQGLQFLFEYFSETQRNKGNFPGRFSGRQFSNSRSEMNVSTLELGDSALYLCASSLRPGRVSETPLHFGNGTRLTVT.

The CDR3, as DNA: TGTGCCAGCAGTGTGTCGGCCGGGACAGGGCGGACTGAAGCTTTCTTT. Amino acid sequence: CASSVSAGTGRTEAFF. The chain couples TRBV2 to TRBJ1-1; 9 nucleotides align to TRBD1. In germline, CDR1 is SNHLY, CDR2 FYNNEI. V shed 4 bases, J shed 5 bases, and the junction held 11 bases outside the gene matches. CDR3 length equals 16 residues. Based on the CDR3 plus reference TRBV2 and TRBJ1-1, the full variable domain is EPEVTQTPSHQVTQMGQEVILRCVPISNHLYFYWYRQILGQKVEFLVSFYNNEISEKSEIFDDQFSVERPDGSNFTLKIRSTKLEDSAMYFCASSVSAGTGRTEAFFGQGTRLTVV.

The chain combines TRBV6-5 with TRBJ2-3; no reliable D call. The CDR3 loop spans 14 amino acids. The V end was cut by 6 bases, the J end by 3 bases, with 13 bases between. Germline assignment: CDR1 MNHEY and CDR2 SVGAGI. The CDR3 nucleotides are TGTGCCAGCAGAACGCCGGGTGGAACAGATACGCAGTATTTT. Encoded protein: CASRTPGGTDTQYF.

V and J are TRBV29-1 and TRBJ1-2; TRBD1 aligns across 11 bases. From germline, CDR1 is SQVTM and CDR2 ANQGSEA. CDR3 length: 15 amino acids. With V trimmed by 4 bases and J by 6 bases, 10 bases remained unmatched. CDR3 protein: CSVGDRGELLHGYTF. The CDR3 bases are TGCAGCGTTGGGGACAGGGGGGAACTTTTACATGGCTACACCTTC.

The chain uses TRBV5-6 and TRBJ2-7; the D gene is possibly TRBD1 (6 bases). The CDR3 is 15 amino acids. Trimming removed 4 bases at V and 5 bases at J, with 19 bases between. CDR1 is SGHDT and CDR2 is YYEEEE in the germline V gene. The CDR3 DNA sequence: TGTGCCAGCAGCCTGCCCGGACAGCCTGCCCACGAGCAGTACTTC. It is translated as CASSLPGQPAHEQYF.

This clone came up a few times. The DNA for the CDR3 is TGTGCCAGCAGCTTGGGTCTGCAGGGAAGGACTGAAGCTTTCTTT. Translated, it gives CASSLGLQGRTEAFF. The gene calls are TRBV5-8 and TRBJ1-1, with a possible D match to TRBD1 (5 bases). Germline CDR1 SGHTS, CDR2 YDEGEE. The V end lost 0 bases, the J end lost 5 bases, and 14 bases lay between the germline ends. The CDR3 has 15 amino acids.